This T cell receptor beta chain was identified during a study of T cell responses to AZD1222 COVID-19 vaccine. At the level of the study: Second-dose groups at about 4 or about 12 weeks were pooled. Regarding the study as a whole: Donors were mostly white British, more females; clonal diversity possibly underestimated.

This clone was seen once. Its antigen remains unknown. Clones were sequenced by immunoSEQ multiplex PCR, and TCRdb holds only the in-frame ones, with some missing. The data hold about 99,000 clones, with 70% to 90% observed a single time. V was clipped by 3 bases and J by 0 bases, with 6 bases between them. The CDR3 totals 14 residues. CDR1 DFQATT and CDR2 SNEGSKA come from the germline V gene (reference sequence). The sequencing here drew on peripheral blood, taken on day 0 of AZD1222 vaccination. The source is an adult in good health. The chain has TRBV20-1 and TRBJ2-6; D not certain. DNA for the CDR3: TGCAGTGCTAGTCCCTTCTCTGGGGCCAACGTCCTGACTTTC. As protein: CSASPFSGANVLTF.